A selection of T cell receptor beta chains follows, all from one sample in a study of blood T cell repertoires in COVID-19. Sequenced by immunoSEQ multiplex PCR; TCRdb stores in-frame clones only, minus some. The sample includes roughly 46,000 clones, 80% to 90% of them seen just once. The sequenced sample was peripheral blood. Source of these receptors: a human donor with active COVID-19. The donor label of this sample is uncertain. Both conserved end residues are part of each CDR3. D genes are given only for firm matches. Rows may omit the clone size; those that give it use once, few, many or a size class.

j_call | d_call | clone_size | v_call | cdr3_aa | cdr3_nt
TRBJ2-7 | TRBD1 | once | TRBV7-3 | CASSLGQGLEQYF | TGTGCCAGCAGCTTGGGACAGGGCCTCGAGCAGTACTTC
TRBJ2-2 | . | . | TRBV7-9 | CASSLARPTRGTGELFF | TGTGCCAGCAGCTTAGCACGGCCCACCAGGGGAACCGGGGAGCTGTTTTTT
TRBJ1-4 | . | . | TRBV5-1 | CASSYTPDSANEKLFF | TGCGCCAGCAGCTATACCCCGGACAGCGCGAATGAAAAACTGTTTTTT
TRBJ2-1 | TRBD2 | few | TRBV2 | CASSESGGGVNEQFF | TGTGCCAGCAGTGAATCGGGGGGAGGGGTTAATGAGCAGTTCTTC
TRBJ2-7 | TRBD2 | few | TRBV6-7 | CASSYWTLSGGPIYEQYF | TGTGCCAGCAGTTACTGGACCCTAAGCGGGGGGCCCATCTACGAGCAGTACTTC
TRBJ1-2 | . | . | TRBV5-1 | CASSPSQGRSGYTF | TGCGCCAGCAGCCCCAGTCAGGGCAGAAGTGGCTACACCTTC
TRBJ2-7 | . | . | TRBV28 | CASSLEGRWGTYEQYF | TGTGCCAGCAGTTTAGAAGGGCGTTGGGGCACCTACGAGCAGTACTTC
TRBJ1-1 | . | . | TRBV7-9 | CASSSQGLFTEAFF | TGTGCCAGCAGCTCCCAGGGGTTGTTCACTGAAGCTTTCTTT
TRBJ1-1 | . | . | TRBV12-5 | CASGSNTDRQAFF | TGTGCTAGTGGTTCGAATACTGACAGGCAAGCTTTCTTT
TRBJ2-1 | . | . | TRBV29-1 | CSVDPRGNEQFF | TGCAGCGTTGATCCTCGCGGGAATGAGCAGTTCTTC
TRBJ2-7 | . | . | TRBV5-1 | CASSLPKGGPLHEQYF | TGCGCCAGCAGCTTGCCGAAGGGGGGGCCTCTCCACGAGCAGTACTTC
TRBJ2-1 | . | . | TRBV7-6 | CASSPSGFPPYNEQFF | TGTGCCAGCAGCCCTTCGGGATTCCCGCCTTACAATGAGCAGTTCTTC
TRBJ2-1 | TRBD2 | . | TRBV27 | CASSKNPRTGTSTNNEQFF | TGTGCCAGCAGCAAAAATCCTAGGACCGGGACTAGCACAAACAATGAGCAGTTCTTC
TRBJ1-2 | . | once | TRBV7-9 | CASSGQIEFGYTF | TGTGCCAGCAGCGGACAGATAGAATTTGGCTACACCTTC
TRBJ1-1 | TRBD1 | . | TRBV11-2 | CASSLTGSREAFF | TGTGCCAGCAGCTTGACAGGGTCCAGGGAAGCTTTCTTT
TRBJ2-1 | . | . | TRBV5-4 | CASRSAGDEQFF | TGTGCCAGCAGGAGCGCCGGGGATGAGCAGTTCTTC
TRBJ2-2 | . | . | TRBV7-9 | CASSTETGELFF | TGTGCCAGCAGCACTGAGACCGGGGAGCTGTTTTTT
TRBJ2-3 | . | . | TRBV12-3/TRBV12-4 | CASSLARGMGQYF | TGTGCCAGCAGTTTGGCCCGCGGAATGGGGCAGTATTTT
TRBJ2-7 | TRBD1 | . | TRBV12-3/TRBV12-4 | CASSLNRGYEQYF | TGTGCCAGCAGTTTAAACAGGGGCTACGAGCAGTACTTC
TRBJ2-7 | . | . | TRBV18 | CASSPLSSYEQYF | TGTGCCAGCTCGCCCCTGAGCTCCTACGAGCAGTACTTC
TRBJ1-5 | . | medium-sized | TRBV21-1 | CASTWTPGYQPQHF | TGTGCCAGCACCTGGACTCCGGGGTATCAGCCCCAGCATTTT
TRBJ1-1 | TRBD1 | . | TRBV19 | CASRMGRDRGNTEAFF | TGTGCCAGTAGAATGGGCCGGGACAGGGGGAACACTGAAGCTTTCTTT
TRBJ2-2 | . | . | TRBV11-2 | CASSLVSGATGELFF | TGTGCCAGCAGCTTAGTTTCAGGGGCCACCGGGGAGCTGTTTTTT
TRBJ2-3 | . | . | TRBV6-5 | CASSRDPLDTQYF | TGTGCCAGCTCGCGGGACCCGCTGGATACGCAGTATTTT